This T cell receptor (beta chain) is from a study of blood T cell repertoires in COVID-19. Libraries were prepared by immunoSEQ multiplex PCR; TCRdb keeps only in-frame clonotypes and omits some of them. Among 120,000 or so clones listed, approximately 90% were seen once. CDR1 and CDR2 from the germline V gene are KGHSH and LQKENI. CDR3 length: 13 amino acids. Trimming pared 2 bases from V and 1 base from J, leaving 5 bases between. V usage is TRBV18 and J usage is TRBJ1-1; D not certain. The TCR comes from a woman older than 75 with acute or convalescent COVID-19. The sequenced material came from peripheral blood. The CDR3 region has the DNA TGTGCCAGCTCACCAATAGAGAACACTGAAGCTTTCTTT. It specifies CASSPIENTEAFF.